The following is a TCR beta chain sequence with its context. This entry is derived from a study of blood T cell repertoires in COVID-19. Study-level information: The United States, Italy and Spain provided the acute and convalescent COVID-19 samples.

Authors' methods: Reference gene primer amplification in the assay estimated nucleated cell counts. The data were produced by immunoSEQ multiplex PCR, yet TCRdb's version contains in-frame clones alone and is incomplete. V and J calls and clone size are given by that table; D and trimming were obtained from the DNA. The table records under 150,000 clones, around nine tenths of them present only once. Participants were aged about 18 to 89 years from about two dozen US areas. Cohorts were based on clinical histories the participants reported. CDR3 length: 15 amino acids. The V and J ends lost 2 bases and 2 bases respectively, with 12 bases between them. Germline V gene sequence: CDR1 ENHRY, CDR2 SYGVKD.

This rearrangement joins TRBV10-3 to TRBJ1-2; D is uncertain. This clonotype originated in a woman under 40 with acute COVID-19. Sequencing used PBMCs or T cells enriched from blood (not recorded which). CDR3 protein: CAISEAQSQNYGYTF. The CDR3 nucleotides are TGTGCCATCAGTGAGGCACAGAGCCAGAACTATGGCTACACCTTC.